A single sample gave rise to the 21 T cell receptor beta chains below, sequenced in a study of cytomegalovirus exposure and HLA in healthy donors. 13 Jbeta primers and 60 Vbeta primers were used for the PCR. Using immunoSEQ multiplex PCR, the repertoire was profiled, and TCRdb retains in-frame clones only, with some absent. Of some 150,000 clones listed, roughly four fifths are singletons. Material for sequencing was PBMCs. These receptors were collected from a woman between 40 and 50 years old in good health and CMV-seronegative.

This clone was counted only a few times. This chain joins TRBV28 and TRBJ1-2; D perhaps matches TRBD1 (6 bases). The CDR3 has 11 amino acids. The germline V gene encodes CDR1 MDHEN and CDR2 SYDVKM. V was clipped by 8 bases and J by 9 bases, with 13 bases between them. The CDR3 sequence is CASSGVFSYTF. The CDR3 DNA is TGTGCCAGCTCAGGGGTGTTCAGCTACACCTTC.

This clone was counted a single time. The chain uses TRBV5-6 and TRBJ1-3, with D tentatively TRBD1 (6 bases). The CDR3 has 17 amino acids. Germline-derived CDR1 and CDR2 are SGHDT and YYEEEE. The V end lost 3 bases, the J end lost 3 bases, and 19 bases lay between the germline ends. The CDR3 here is CASSSNRDPFYGNTIYF. The DNA of the CDR3 is TGTGCCAGCAGCTCTAACAGGGACCCCTTCTATGGAAACACCATATATTTT.

This chain connects TRBV19 to TRBJ2-2; D call uncertain. With 5 bases removed from V and 6 bases from J, the gap between germline ends came to 10 bases. The CDR3 has 13 residues. Germline V lookup: CDR1 LNHDA, CDR2 SQIVND (reference sequence). The CDR3 DNA is TGTGCCAGTAGTCTCCTCCTAGCCGGGGAGCTGTTTTTT. Protein: CASSLLLAGELFF.

The CDR3 region has the DNA TGCAGCGTTGCCGAGATAGGGGGGGCCTCTGACTACGAGCAGTACTTC. Translation: CSVAEIGGASDYEQYF. The chain recombines TRBV29-1 with TRBJ2-7, with TRBD2 as a possible D gene (7 bases). The CDR3 loop spans 16 amino acids. Trimming shortened V by 4 bases and J by 3 bases, and 22 bases separated the two germline ends. In germline, CDR1 is SQVTM, CDR2 ANQGSEA.

The CDR3 loop is CASSFGTGSIGQYF. Here the CDR3 DNA reads TGTGCCAGCAGTTTCGGGACAGGGTCAATCGGGCAGTACTTC. The V gene is TRBV27, the J gene TRBJ2-7; TRBD1 matches at 9 bases. The germline V gene has CDR1 MNHEY and CDR2 SMNVEV (reference sequence). Trimming took 3 bases from V and 9 from J; bases not matched to a gene: 9. The CDR3 spans 14 residues.

The genes are TRBV6-5 and TRBJ1-4; no firm D call. The CDR3 consists of 12 residues. The germline gives CDR1 MNHEY, CDR2 SVGAGI. V lost 4 bases and J 5 bases, leaving 5 bases between the germline ends. DNA for the CDR3: TGTGCCAGCAGTTTCCTAAATGAAAAACTGTTTTTT. This translates into CASSFLNEKLFF.

The chain carries TRBV11-2 and TRBJ2-3; D gene unclear. Trimming removed 2 bases from V and 2 bases from J, with 11 bases in between. Germline V gene data show CDR1 as SGHAT and CDR2 as FQNNGV. There are 15 residues in the CDR3. CDR3 coding DNA: TGTGCCAGCAGCTTAAGGCTGAGCGACACAGATACGCAGTATTTT. Its translation: CASSLRLSDTDTQYF.

The chain has TRBV5-1 and TRBJ1-2; the match to TRBD1 covers 9 bases. Germline CDR1 reads SGHRS; CDR2 reads YFSETQ. The CDR3 length is 15 residues. V gave up 3 bases and J gave up 6 bases; unmatched junction bases: 9. CDR3 coding DNA: TGCGCCAGCAGCTCTCAGACAGGGGGTGAAGATGGCTACACCTTC. Translated: CASSSQTGGEDGYTF.

The genes are TRBV15 and TRBJ2-1; D is undetermined. The CDR3 loop spans 12 amino acids. CDR1 and CDR2 (germline): LNHNV, YYDKDF (reference sequence). V dropped 0 bases and J dropped 8 bases, with 5 bases sitting between them. The CDR3 nucleotides are TGTGCCACCAGCAGAGATCTCGATGAGCAGTTCTTC. Translating it yields CATSRDLDEQFF.

As DNA, the CDR3 is TGTGCCAGCAGTTTGGGGGGGGCGAACACTGAAGCTTTCTTT. Translation: CASSLGGANTEAFF. The rearrangement uses TRBV27 and TRBJ1-1, with a possible D match to TRBD1 (6 bases). The germline V gene has CDR1 MNHEY and CDR2 SMNVEV (reference sequence). V was trimmed by 3 bases and J by 1 base, leaving 9 bases between them. The CDR3 length is 14 residues.

The V call is TRBV4-3, the J call TRBJ1-3; D remains ambiguous. The CDR3 extends over 13 amino acids. The V end lost 0 bases, the J end lost 4 bases, and 4 bases lay between the germline ends. Germline V CDR1 and CDR2: LGHNA, YSLEER. The CDR3 DNA sequence: TGCGCCAGCAGCCAAGATCAGGGAAACACCATATATTTT. This sequence encodes CASSQDQGNTIYF.

V is TRBV6-5 and J is TRBJ1-1, with 7 bases aligning to TRBD1. Trimming took 4 bases from V and 5 from J; bases not matched to a gene: 7. The germline V gene encodes CDR1 MNHEY and CDR2 SVGAGI. CDR3 length: 14 amino acids. Here the CDR3 DNA reads TGTGCCAGCAGTTTTGCAGGGGGGTGGACTGAAGCTTTCTTT. Amino acid sequence: CASSFAGGWTEAFF.

The V call is TRBV19, the J call TRBJ1-2, with 8 bases aligning to TRBD1. Germline V CDR1 and CDR2: LNHDA, SQIVND (reference sequence). The CDR3 is made up of 15 amino acids. Trimming at V came to 4 bases and at J to 2 bases, leaving 6 bases not matched to a gene. The CDR3 loop is CASSTRQGTNYGYTF. The CDR3 nucleotides read TGTGCCAGTAGTACGCGACAGGGGACGAACTATGGCTACACCTTC.

This chain joins TRBV28 and TRBJ1-2; weak D call: TRBD1 (6 bases). Trimming took 5 bases from V and 8 from J, leaving 18 bases between them. The germline V gene encodes CDR1 MDHEN and CDR2 SYDVKM. The CDR3 length is 14 residues. CDR3 sequence: CASSPRGVMRGYTF. DNA for the CDR3: TGTGCCAGCAGTCCCAGGGGAGTAATGCGCGGCTACACCTTC.

V gene TRBV27 combines with J gene TRBJ2-1; no clear D. Germline values: CDR1 MNHEY, CDR2 SMNVEV (reference sequence). The V end lost 5 bases, the J end lost 6 bases, and 11 bases lay between the germline ends. There are 13 residues in the CDR3. CDR3 region: CASSPRESNEQFF. CDR3 nucleotide sequence: TGTGCCAGCAGTCCGAGAGAAAGCAATGAGCAGTTCTTC.

V gene TRBV7-9 combines with J gene TRBJ2-1; weak D call: TRBD1 (5 bases). This CDR3 region has 15 residues. Germline-derived CDR1 and CDR2 are SEHNR and FQNEAQ (reference sequence). With 1 base removed from V and 8 bases from J, the gap between germline ends came to 15 bases. As DNA, the CDR3 is TGTGCCAGCAGCTTAGAGTCTTTAAGGGGTTATGAGCAGTTCTTC. This encodes CASSLESLRGYEQFF.

V and J are TRBV19 and TRBJ2-7, with TRBD2 as a possible D gene (6 bases). This CDR3 spans 15 amino acids. Per the germline V gene, CDR1 is LNHDA and CDR2 is SQIVND (reference sequence). The ends were cut back, 3 bases at V and 3 bases at J, with 15 bases in the middle. CDR3 residues: CASSMGRGPFYEQYF. As DNA, the CDR3 is TGTGCCAGTAGTATGGGGCGGGGCCCCTTCTACGAGCAGTACTTC.

The chain recombines TRBV2 with TRBJ2-3; 7 nucleotides align to TRBD2. J gave up 2 bases and V 1 base, and 6 bases lay outside the gene matches. CDR1 and CDR2 (germline): SNHLY, FYNNEI. The CDR3 totals 16 residues. CDR3 sequence (DNA): TGTGCCAGCAGTGAAGGTCCTAGCGGAACCACAGATACGCAGTATTTT. Translation gives CASSEGPSGTTDTQYF.

The chain links TRBV30 to TRBJ2-3; possible D gene TRBD2, 7 bases. Germline V CDR1 and CDR2: GTSNPN, SVGIG (reference sequence). V lost 0 bases, J lost 5 bases, and 12 bases lay in between. The CDR3 covers 14 residues. The CDR3 protein is CAWSVGGGIDTQYF. The DNA for the CDR3 is TGTGCCTGGAGTGTAGGGGGGGGGATAGATACGCAGTATTTT.

The gene calls are TRBV27 and TRBJ2-1, with TRBD2 matching 10 bases. Germline V CDR1 and CDR2: MNHEY, SMNVEV (reference sequence). This CDR3 region has 17 residues. Unmatched junction bases numbered 12, after V lost 6 bases and J lost 4 bases. This chain's CDR3 is CASSQGLAGVKYNEQFF. CDR3 sequence (DNA): TGTGCCAGCAGCCAGGGGCTAGCGGGAGTGAAATACAATGAGCAGTTCTTC.

J is TRBJ2-1 and V is TRBV20-1; D ambiguous. The ends were cut back, 6 bases at V and 4 bases at J, with 7 bases in the middle. Germline CDR1 and CDR2: DFQATT and SNEGSKA (reference sequence). The CDR3 is 11 amino acids. The CDR3 bases are TGCAGTGCCCCCAATTACAATGAGCAGTTCTTC. Residues: CSAPNYNEQFF.